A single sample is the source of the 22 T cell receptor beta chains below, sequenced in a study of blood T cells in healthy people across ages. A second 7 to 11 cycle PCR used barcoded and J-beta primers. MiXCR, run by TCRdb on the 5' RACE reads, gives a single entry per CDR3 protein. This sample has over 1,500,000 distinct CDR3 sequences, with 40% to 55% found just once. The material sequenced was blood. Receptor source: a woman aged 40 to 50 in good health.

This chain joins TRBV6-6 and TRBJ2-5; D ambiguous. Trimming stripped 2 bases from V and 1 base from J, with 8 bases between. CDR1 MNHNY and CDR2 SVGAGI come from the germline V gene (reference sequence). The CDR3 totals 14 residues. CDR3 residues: CASSYPRAQETQYF. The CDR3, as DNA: TGTGCCAGCAGTTACCCTCGGGCCCAAGAGACCCAGTACTTC.

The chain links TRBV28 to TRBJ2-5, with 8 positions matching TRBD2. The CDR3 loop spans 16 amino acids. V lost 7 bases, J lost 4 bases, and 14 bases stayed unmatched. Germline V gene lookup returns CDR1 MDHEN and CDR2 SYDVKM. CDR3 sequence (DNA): TGTGCCAGCACCCCGTCCGGGACTAGTAAAGGAGAGACCCAGTACTTC. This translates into CASTPSGTSKGETQYF. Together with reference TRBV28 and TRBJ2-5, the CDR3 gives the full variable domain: DVKVTQSSRYLVKRTGEKVFLECVQDMDHENMFWYRQDPGLGLRLIYFSYDVKMKEKGDIPEGYSVSREKKERFSLILESASTNQTSMYLCASTPSGTSKGETQYFGPGTRLLVL.

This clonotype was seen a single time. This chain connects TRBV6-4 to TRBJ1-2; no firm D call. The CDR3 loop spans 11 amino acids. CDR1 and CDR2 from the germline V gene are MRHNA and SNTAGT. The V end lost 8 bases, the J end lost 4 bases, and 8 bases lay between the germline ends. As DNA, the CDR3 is TGTGCCAGCCAGGAGAGCTATGGCTACACCTTC. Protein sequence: CASQESYGYTF.

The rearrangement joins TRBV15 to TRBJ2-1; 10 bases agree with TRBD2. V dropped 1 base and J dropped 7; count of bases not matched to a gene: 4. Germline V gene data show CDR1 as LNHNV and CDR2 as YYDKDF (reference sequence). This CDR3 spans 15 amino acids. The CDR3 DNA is TGTGCCACCAGCAGAGGGACTAGCGGCACGAATGAGCAGTTCTTC. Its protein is CATSRGTSGTNEQFF.

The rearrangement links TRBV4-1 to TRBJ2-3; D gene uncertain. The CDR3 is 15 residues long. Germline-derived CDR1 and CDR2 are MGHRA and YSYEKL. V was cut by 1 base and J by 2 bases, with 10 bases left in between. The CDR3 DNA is TGCGCCAGCAGCCAAGTTCGTTCTTTCACAGATACGCAGTATTTT. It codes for CASSQVRSFTDTQYF.

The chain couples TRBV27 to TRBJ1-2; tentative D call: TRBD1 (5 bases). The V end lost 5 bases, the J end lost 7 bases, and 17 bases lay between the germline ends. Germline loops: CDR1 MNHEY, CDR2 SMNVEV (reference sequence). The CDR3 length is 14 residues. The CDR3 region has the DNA TGTGCCAGCAGTCCCCACGGGACCCCCAGTGGCTACACCTTC. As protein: CASSPHGTPSGYTF.

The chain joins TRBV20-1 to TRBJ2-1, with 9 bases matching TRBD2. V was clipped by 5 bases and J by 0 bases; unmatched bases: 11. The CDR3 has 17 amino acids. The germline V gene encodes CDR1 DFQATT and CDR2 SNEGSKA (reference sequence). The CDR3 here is CSAPNSGGRSSYNEQFF. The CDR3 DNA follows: TGCAGTGCTCCTAATAGCGGGGGCCGGAGCTCCTACAATGAGCAGTTCTTC.

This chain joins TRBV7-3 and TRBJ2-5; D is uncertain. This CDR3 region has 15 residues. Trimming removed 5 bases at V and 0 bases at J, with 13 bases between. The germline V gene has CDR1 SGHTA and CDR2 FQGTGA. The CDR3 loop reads CASSLNSEYQETQYF. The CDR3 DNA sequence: TGTGCCAGCAGCCTAAATTCTGAGTACCAAGAGACCCAGTACTTC.

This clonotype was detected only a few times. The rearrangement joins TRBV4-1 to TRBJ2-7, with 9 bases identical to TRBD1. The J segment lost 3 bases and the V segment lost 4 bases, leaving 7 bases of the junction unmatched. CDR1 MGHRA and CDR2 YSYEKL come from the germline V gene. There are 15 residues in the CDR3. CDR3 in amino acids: CASSLLRDRDYEQYF. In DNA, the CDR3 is TGCGCCAGCAGCCTCCTCCGGGACAGGGACTACGAGCAGTACTTC.

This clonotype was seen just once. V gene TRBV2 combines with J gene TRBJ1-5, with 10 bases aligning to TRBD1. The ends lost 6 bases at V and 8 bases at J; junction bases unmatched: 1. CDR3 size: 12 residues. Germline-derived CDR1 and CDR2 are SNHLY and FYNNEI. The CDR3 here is CASRGQGEPQHF. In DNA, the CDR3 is TGTGCCAGCAGAGGACAGGGGGAGCCCCAGCATTTT.

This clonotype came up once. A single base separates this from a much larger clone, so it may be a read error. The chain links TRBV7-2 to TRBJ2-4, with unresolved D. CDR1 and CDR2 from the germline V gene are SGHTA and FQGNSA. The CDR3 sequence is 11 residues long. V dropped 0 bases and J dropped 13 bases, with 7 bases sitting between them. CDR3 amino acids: CASSLANGQYF. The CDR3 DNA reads TGTGCCAGCAGCTTAGCGAACGGGCAGTACTTC.

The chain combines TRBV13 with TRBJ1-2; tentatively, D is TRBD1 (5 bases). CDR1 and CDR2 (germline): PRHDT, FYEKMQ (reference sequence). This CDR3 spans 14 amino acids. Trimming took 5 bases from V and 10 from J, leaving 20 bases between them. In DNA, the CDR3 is TGTGCCAGCAGCCCGACATGGAATAGGGGTGCCTACACCTTC. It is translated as CASSPTWNRGAYTF.

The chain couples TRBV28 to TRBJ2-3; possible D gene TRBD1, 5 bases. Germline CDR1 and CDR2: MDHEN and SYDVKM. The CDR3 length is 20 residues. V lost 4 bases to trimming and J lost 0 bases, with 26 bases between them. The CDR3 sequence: CASSSILGDPAFSSTDTQYF. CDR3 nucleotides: TGTGCCAGCAGTTCGATCTTAGGGGATCCCGCCTTTTCTAGCACAGATACGCAGTATTTT.

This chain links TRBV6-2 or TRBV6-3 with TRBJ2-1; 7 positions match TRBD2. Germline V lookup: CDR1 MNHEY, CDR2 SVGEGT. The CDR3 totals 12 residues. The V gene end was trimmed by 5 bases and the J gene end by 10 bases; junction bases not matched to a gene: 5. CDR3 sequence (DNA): TGTGCCAGCAGTCGACTAGCCGAGGAGCAGTTCTTC. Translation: CASSRLAEEQFF.

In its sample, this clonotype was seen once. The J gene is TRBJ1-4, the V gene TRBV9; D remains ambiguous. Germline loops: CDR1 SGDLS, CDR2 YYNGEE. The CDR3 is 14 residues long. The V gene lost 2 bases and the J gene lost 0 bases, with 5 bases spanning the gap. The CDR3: CASSVGPTNEKLFF. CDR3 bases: TGTGCCAGCAGCGTCGGCCCAACTAATGAAAAACTGTTTTTT. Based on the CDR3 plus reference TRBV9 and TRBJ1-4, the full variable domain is DSGVTQTPKHLITATGQRVTLRCSPRSGDLSVYWYQQSLDQGLQFLIQYYNGEERAKGNILERFSAQQFPDLHSELNLSSLELGDSALYFCASSVGPTNEKLFFGSGTQLSVL.

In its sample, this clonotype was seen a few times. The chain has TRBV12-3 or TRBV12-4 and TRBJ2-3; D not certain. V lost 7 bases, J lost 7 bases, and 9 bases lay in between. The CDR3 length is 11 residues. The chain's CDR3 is CASNDLNTQYF. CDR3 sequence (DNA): TGTGCCAGCAATGATTTGAATACGCAGTATTTT.

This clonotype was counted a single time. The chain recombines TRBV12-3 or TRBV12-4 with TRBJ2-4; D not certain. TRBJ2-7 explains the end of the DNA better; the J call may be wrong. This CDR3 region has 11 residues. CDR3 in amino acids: CASGLLVEQYF. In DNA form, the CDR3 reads TGTGCCAGCGGGCTCTTGGTCGAGCAGTACTTC.

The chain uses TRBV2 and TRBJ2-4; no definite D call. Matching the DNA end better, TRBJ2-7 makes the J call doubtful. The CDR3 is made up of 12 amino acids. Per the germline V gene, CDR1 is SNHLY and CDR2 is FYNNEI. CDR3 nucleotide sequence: TGTGCCAGCGACGACTTCTCCTACGAGCAGTACTTC. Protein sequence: CASDDFSYEQYF.

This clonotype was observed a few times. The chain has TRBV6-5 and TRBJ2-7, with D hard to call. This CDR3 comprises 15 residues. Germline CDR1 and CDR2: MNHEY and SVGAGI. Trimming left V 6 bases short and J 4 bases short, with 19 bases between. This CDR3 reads CASSPGRTLNYEQYF. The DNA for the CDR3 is TGTGCCAGCAGCCCTGGACGAACTCTCAATTACGAGCAGTACTTC.

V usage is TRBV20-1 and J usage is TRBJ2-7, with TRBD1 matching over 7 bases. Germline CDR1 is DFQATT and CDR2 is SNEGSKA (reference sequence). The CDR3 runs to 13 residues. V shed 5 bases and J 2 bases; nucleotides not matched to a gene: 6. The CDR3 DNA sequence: TGCAGTGCTGATAAAGACAGGGCCTACGAGCAGTACTTC. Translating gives CSADKDRAYEQYF.

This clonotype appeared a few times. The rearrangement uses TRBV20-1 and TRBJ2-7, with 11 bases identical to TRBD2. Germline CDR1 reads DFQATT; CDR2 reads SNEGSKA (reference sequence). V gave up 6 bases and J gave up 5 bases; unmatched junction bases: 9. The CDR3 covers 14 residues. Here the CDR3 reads CSANLAGGINEQYF. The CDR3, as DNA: TGCAGTGCCAATCTAGCGGGGGGTATCAACGAGCAGTACTTC.

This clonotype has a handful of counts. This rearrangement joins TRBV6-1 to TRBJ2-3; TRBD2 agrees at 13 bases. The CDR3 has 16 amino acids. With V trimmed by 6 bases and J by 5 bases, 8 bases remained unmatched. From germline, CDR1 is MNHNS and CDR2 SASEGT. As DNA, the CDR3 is TGTGCCAGCAGCCCCACTAGCGGGGGGGCCGGAGATACGCAGTATTTT. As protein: CASSPTSGGAGDTQYF.